Included here is one TCR beta chain sequence, with context. The CDR3 has 12 amino acids. CDR1 is MNHEY and CDR2 is SVGAGI in the germline V gene. V was cut by 4 bases and J by 4 bases, with 5 bases left in between. TCRdb keeps only in-frame clones here, not all; method: immunoSEQ multiplex PCR. The sample holds about 33,000 clones; about 95% are singletons and the top ten take more than 0.15%. This record comes from a study of circulating and synovial CD4+ cells in juvenile arthritis. This clonotype originated in a human donor with juvenile idiopathic arthritis. The rearrangement uses TRBV6-5 and TRBJ1-5; D gene unclear. Input material: CD4+ T cells from blood. As DNA, the CDR3 is TGTGCCAGCAGTTCCGTTAATCAGCCCCAGCATTTT. Its translation is CASSSVNQPQHF.